The 4 T cell receptor beta chains presented below share a single source sample, sequenced in a study of cytomegalovirus exposure and HLA in healthy donors. 13 Jbeta primers and 60 Vbeta primers were used for the PCR. Using immunoSEQ multiplex PCR, the repertoire was profiled, and TCRdb retains in-frame clones only, with some absent. The sample consists of more than 85,000 clones, almost 70% of them appearing once. The material sequenced was PBMCs. The receptor set was obtained from a man younger than 40 in good health and CMV-seronegative.

The chain has TRBV15 and TRBJ2-1; 7 bases are shared with TRBD2. Germline loops: CDR1 LNHNV, CDR2 YYDKDF (reference sequence). Trimming cost V 0 bases and J 4 bases; bases outside gene matches: 9. The CDR3 contains 17 residues. The CDR3 DNA follows: TGTGCCACCAGCAGAGATCGAGACTCTAGCGGATACAATGAGCAGTTCTTC. This sequence encodes CATSRDRDSSGYNEQFF.

CDR3 nucleotides: TGTGCCAGCAGCTCGCGGGAGGGCGGGGCCTACGAGCAGTACTTC. Translated, it gives CASSSREGGAYEQYF. This chain links TRBV7-2 with TRBJ2-7; TRBD2 matches 9 bases. J gave up 2 bases and V 4 bases, and 6 bases lay outside the gene matches. This CDR3 region has 15 residues. The germline CDR1 and CDR2 sequences are SGHTA and FQGNSA.

J is TRBJ1-6 and V is TRBV7-9; the match to TRBD1 covers 8 bases. Germline lookup yields CDR1 SEHNR and CDR2 FQNEAQ (reference sequence). Losses at the gene ends were 4 bases for V and 4 bases for J; bases not matched to a gene: 6. This CDR3 comprises 16 residues. CDR3: CASSSGGPRYNSPLHF. The CDR3 bases are TGTGCCAGCAGCTCAGGGGGCCCCAGGTATAATTCACCCCTCCACTTT.

The rearrangement uses TRBV6-5 and TRBJ1-1; 8 nucleotides agree with TRBD1. V lost 4 bases to trimming and J lost 0 bases; unmatched junction nucleotides: 4. This CDR3 has 15 residues. Germline V gene data show CDR1 as MNHEY and CDR2 as SVGAGI. The DNA of the CDR3 is TGTGCCAGCAGTTTCAACAGGGGGATGAACACTGAAGCTTTCTTT. This encodes CASSFNRGMNTEAFF.